This T cell receptor beta chain is drawn from a study of T cell repertoires in cytomegalovirus infection. This clonotype was counted many times. The V end was cut by 6 bases, the J end by 3 bases, with 12 bases between. Germline values: CDR1 MDHEN, CDR2 SYDVKM. The CDR3 is made up of 14 amino acids. TCRdb ran MiXCR on the reads and lists one entry per CDR3 protein. The profile covers about 140,000 distinct CDR3 sequences, with under 8% appearing a single time and over 15% taken by the ten largest. Sequenced sample: PBMCs. The receptor comes from a human donor in good health (CMV status not recorded). Some clones in this sample may be carry-over from other donors' samples. The rearrangement links TRBV28 to TRBJ1-5; no firm D call. CDR3 in amino acids: CASSKERNNQPQHF. Here the CDR3 DNA reads TGTGCCAGCAGCAAGGAGAGGAACAATCAGCCCCAGCATTTT.